A single sample gave rise to the 9 T cell receptor beta chains below, sequenced in a study of control samples from healthy donors and cancer patients. The protocol was immunoSEQ multiplex PCR, while the TCRdb copy is restricted to in-frame clones and leaves out a portion. Among about 120,000 clones listed, 85% to 90% were seen once. Sequenced material: blood. These TCRs come from a woman aged 70-85 years in good health.

The V call is TRBV3-1 (or the pseudogene TRBV3-2), the J call TRBJ2-1; 8 nucleotides align to TRBD1. This CDR3 is built from 18 residues. V was clipped by 0 bases and J by 5 bases; unmatched bases: 12. The V gene's germline CDR1 is LGHDT and CDR2 YNNKEL (reference sequence). Here the CDR3 reads CASSQDRWNRGNHNEQFF. In DNA, the CDR3 is TGTGCCAGCAGCCAAGATCGATGGAACAGGGGGAACCACAATGAGCAGTTCTTC.

The chain has TRBV5-1 and TRBJ2-7; no reliable D call. The CDR3 runs 13 residues. The V and J ends lost 0 bases and 3 bases respectively, with 7 bases between them. Germline CDR1 SGHRS, CDR2 YFSETQ. In DNA form, the CDR3 reads TGCGCCAGCAGCTTGGGCTCGATCTACGAGCAGTACTTC. Translation gives CASSLGSIYEQYF.

The chain uses TRBV10-3 and TRBJ2-7; 9 bases are shared with TRBD1. After removal of 10 bases from V and 2 bases from J, the junction contained 6 bases not matched to a gene. Germline CDR1 is ENHRY and CDR2 is SYGVKD. This CDR3 contains 13 residues. The CDR3 reads CATKGQGTYEQYF. DNA for the CDR3: TGTGCCACCAAAGGACAGGGGACCTACGAGCAGTACTTC.

The chain joins TRBV5-8 to TRBJ1-1; the D gene is possibly TRBD1 (6 bases). This CDR3 is built from 13 residues. Trimming cost V 5 bases and J 2 bases, with 10 bases left between them. The germline V gene has CDR1 SGHTS and CDR2 YDEGEE. CDR3 DNA sequence: TGTGCCAGCAGTCAGGACAGAAACACTGAAGCTTTCTTT. Translated, it gives CASSQDRNTEAFF.

This clone was seen a single time. This chain uses TRBV10-2 with TRBJ2-1, with TRBD2 matching 16 bases. Germline assignment: CDR1 WSHSY and CDR2 SAAADI. The V gene end was trimmed by 6 bases and the J gene end by 9 bases; junction bases not matched to a gene: 5. The CDR3 runs 15 residues. CDR3: CASRGLAGGQGEQFF. The CDR3 nucleotides read TGCGCCAGCAGGGGACTAGCGGGGGGGCAGGGTGAGCAGTTCTTC.

V and J are TRBV18 and TRBJ2-3; TRBD2 aligns across 7 bases. The length of the CDR3 is 15 residues. Germline CDR1 reads KGHSH; CDR2 reads LQKENI. The V segment lost 6 bases and the J segment 5 bases; nucleotides outside the gene matches: 11. This chain's CDR3 is CASSWVSGEGDTQYF. The DNA of the CDR3 is TGTGCCAGCTCCTGGGTGAGCGGGGAAGGAGATACGCAGTATTTT.

The rearrangement joins TRBV7-3 to TRBJ1-1; possibly TRBD1 for D (6 bases). V was pared by 4 bases and J by 0 bases, with 9 bases between. Germline CDR1 SGHTA, CDR2 FQGTGA. This CDR3 has 14 amino acids. The CDR3 is CASSSGAMNTEAFF. The CDR3 DNA follows: TGTGCCAGCAGCTCGGGGGCGATGAACACTGAAGCTTTCTTT.

V is TRBV3-1 (or the pseudogene TRBV3-2) and J is TRBJ1-1, with D perhaps TRBD1 (5 bases). Germline V lookup: CDR1 LGHDT, CDR2 YNNKEL (reference sequence). V was cut by 6 bases and J by 1 base, with 12 bases left in between. The CDR3 runs to 14 residues. CDR3 sequence: CASRTSTANTEAFF. CDR3 in DNA: TGTGCCAGCAGAACCTCGACAGCGAACACTGAAGCTTTCTTT.

The chain has TRBV4-1 and TRBJ2-4; 9 bases match TRBD1. V shed 3 bases and J 1 base; nucleotides not matched to a gene: 7. CDR3 length: 17 residues. Germline-derived CDR1 and CDR2 are MGHRA and YSYEKL. The CDR3 sequence is CASSHNRGQWAKNIQYF. CDR3 DNA sequence: TGCGCCAGCAGCCACAACAGGGGGCAATGGGCCAAAAACATTCAGTACTTC.